The T cell receptor (beta chain) under discussion was sequenced for a study of TIL therapy for anti-PD-1-resistant metastatic lung cancer. The time point here: pre-treatment sample, taken before nivolumab and TIL therapy. Sequencing used immunoSEQ v3. Only in-frame clones appear in the TCRdb table, and some are missing; sequencing was by immunoSEQ multiplex PCR. This repertoire shows about 60,000 clones, around 68% found once; its top ten account for approximately 7%. V was trimmed by 7 bases and J by 4 bases, leaving 21 bases between them. This CDR3 is 16 amino acids long. The germline gives CDR1 SGHAT, CDR2 FQNNGV. As concerns this clone: The antigen is not known.

Study-level results: This highly selected cohort may not generalize to typical lung cancer patients.

The chain recombines TRBV11-2 with TRBJ2-3; possibly TRBD1 or TRBD2 for D (6 bases each). This clonotype was obtained from a person between 30 and 80 years old with non-small cell lung cancer. Specimen: blood, collected at baseline. DNA for the CDR3: TGTGCCAGCACCGACCTACGAAGGGGGGCAGCAGATACGCAGTATTTT. Translation gives CASTDLRRGAADTQYF.